What follows are 23 T cell receptor beta chains derived from one specimen sequenced in a study of T-cell reconstitution after alpha-beta-depleted transplantation in children. As it was prepared, the TCRbeta library received unique molecular identifiers. TCRdb re-called the PCR reads with MiXCR, one entry per CDR3 protein. The repertoire holds about 980,000 distinct CDR3 sequences, with less than 30% as singletons. The source was PBMCs, mostly from graft donor cells, collected 360 days after TCRalphabeta/CD19-depleted stem cell transplant. Receptors were obtained from a boy under two years old who had a stem cell transplant for SCID, so the T cells may come from the graft donor.

The V and J genes are TRBV7-9 and TRBJ1-1, with D maybe TRBD1 (6 bases). V dropped 5 bases and J dropped 5 bases, with 18 bases sitting between them. CDR3 size: 15 residues. The V gene's germline CDR1 is SEHNR and CDR2 FQNEAQ (reference sequence). The chain's CDR3 is CASSPPTGWKTEAFF. Written as DNA, the CDR3 is TGTGCCAGCAGCCCGCCGACAGGATGGAAGACTGAAGCTTTCTTT.

This clonotype has more than one count but fewer than ten. The gene calls are TRBV4-1 and TRBJ1-3, with a tentative D call TRBD1 (5 bases). The V end lost 1 base, the J end lost 2 bases, and 9 bases lay between the germline ends. There are 15 residues in the CDR3. The germline CDR1 and CDR2 sequences are MGHRA and YSYEKL. The CDR3 loop reads CASSQVGTAGNTIYF. The CDR3 nucleotides are TGCGCCAGCAGCCAAGTGGGGACGGCTGGAAACACCATATATTTT.

This clonotype was recorded a few times. The rearrangement joins TRBV7-2 to TRBJ1-1, with D hard to call. The CDR3 consists of 13 residues. Germline V gene sequence: CDR1 SGHTA, CDR2 FQGNSA. Trimming took 5 bases from V and 1 from J, leaving 8 bases between them. The CDR3 here is CASSLQRNTEAFF. For the CDR3, the DNA is TGTGCCAGCAGCCTGCAGCGGAACACTGAAGCTTTCTTT.

This CDR3 is CASSYSPGAETQYF. In nucleotides, the CDR3 is TGTGCCAGCAGTTACTCGCCGGGGGCGGAGACCCAGTACTTC. This sequence joins TRBV6-5 and TRBJ2-5; either TRBD1 or TRBD2 may fit D (6 bases each). The length of the CDR3 is 14 residues. V lost 0 bases and J lost 5, with 10 bases in between. Germline assignment: CDR1 MNHEY and CDR2 SVGAGI.

The CDR3 DNA follows: TGCAGCGTACGGGCTCTTCCATCAGGGGAGACCCAGTACTTC. Translated, it gives CSVRALPSGETQYF. The chain combines TRBV29-1 with TRBJ2-5, with D perhaps matching TRBD1 (5 bases). The CDR3 sequence is 14 residues long. CDR1 SQVTM and CDR2 ANQGSEA come from the germline V gene. V shed 6 bases and J shed 5 bases, with 19 bases lying between them.

The chain combines TRBV20-1 with TRBJ2-3; the D gene is possibly TRBD2 (6 bases). The CDR3 sequence is 17 residues long. V lost 0 bases and J lost 4, with 20 bases in between. Germline loops: CDR1 DFQATT, CDR2 SNEGSKA (reference sequence). The CDR3 protein is CSAREHYGSFGSDTQYF. The CDR3 bases are TGCAGTGCTAGAGAGCACTACGGGAGTTTCGGTTCAGATACGCAGTATTTT.

The sample holds one count of this clonotype. The V call is TRBV14, the J call TRBJ1-1; D is unresolved. The CDR3 spans 15 residues. V was shortened by 3 bases and J by 0 bases, with 11 bases between the two germline ends. The germline gives CDR1 SGHDN, CDR2 FVKESK. The CDR3 sequence: CASSQPVGMNTEAFF. The DNA of the CDR3 is TGTGCCAGCAGCCAGCCCGTCGGCATGAACACTGAAGCTTTCTTT.

This chain connects TRBV24-1 to TRBJ2-3; TRBD1 agrees at 7 bases. This CDR3 has 12 amino acids. After removal of 9 bases from V and 1 base from J, the junction contained 0 bases not matched to a gene. Germline V gene data show CDR1 as KGHDR and CDR2 as SFDVKD. CDR3 bases: TGTGCCACCCAGGGGGGCACAGATACGCAGTATTTT. It is translated as CATQGGTDTQYF.

A few counts support this clonotype. This chain connects TRBV3-1 to TRBJ1-3; D gene ambiguous. Germline V gene data show CDR1 as LGHDT and CDR2 as YNNKEL (reference sequence). V was pared by 4 bases and J by 4 bases, with 17 bases between. This CDR3 spans 16 amino acids. This CDR3 is CASSRFLRTGGNTIYF. CDR3 nucleotides: TGTGCCAGCAGCCGGTTCCTGAGGACCGGAGGAAACACCATATATTTT.

The rearrangement uses TRBV12-3 or TRBV12-4 and TRBJ2-7, with no clear D. V was pared by 7 bases and J by 1 base, with 14 bases between. The CDR3 is 14 residues long. This chain's CDR3 is CASTSQDGSYEQYF. DNA of the CDR3: TGTGCCAGCACCTCCCAGGACGGGTCCTACGAGCAGTACTTC.

V and J are TRBV28 and TRBJ2-1; TRBD2 is a possible D gene (6 bases). V was shortened by 3 bases and J by 2 bases, with 11 bases between the two germline ends. The germline gives CDR1 MDHEN, CDR2 SYDVKM. The length of the CDR3 is 15 residues. The CDR3 DNA sequence: TGTGCCAGCAGTTTTCCGGGGGTGGCCTACAATGAGCAGTTCTTC. This codes for CASSFPGVAYNEQFF.

DNA for the CDR3: TGCAGTGCTAGGACGACTAGCGGGGGGGCCGGCGAGCAGTTCTTC. Encoded protein: CSARTTSGGAGEQFF. The rearrangement joins TRBV20-1 to TRBJ2-1; 14 bases align to TRBD2. The V and J ends lost 3 bases and 10 bases, in that order; junction bases with no gene match: 8. The CDR3 runs to 15 residues. CDR1 and CDR2 from the germline V gene are DFQATT and SNEGSKA (reference sequence).

The rearrangement links TRBV12-3 or TRBV12-4 to TRBJ1-1; no reliable D call. Between the trimmed V and J ends, which lost 4 bases and 1 base, there was a span of 7 bases. The CDR3 has 13 amino acids. The CDR3 loop reads CASSWSQNTEAFF. CDR3 DNA sequence: TGTGCCAGCAGTTGGTCCCAGAACACTGAAGCTTTCTTT.

This clonotype was picked up a small number of times. This chain uses TRBV6-5 with TRBJ1-1, with 8 bases identical to TRBD1. The germline V gene has CDR1 MNHEY and CDR2 SVGAGI. The CDR3 length is 14 residues. J was trimmed by 7 bases and V by 0 bases; bases with no gene match: 4. The CDR3 spells CASSYSGQGSEAFF. The CDR3 nucleotides are TGTGCCAGCAGTTACTCTGGACAGGGTAGTGAAGCTTTCTTT.

CDR3 in amino acids: CASSLAGTPLIEQFF. The CDR3 DNA sequence: TGTGCCAGCAGCTTGGCGGGGACCCCCCTTATTGAGCAGTTCTTC. The J gene is TRBJ2-1, the V gene TRBV5-6; D possibly matches TRBD1 or TRBD2 (5 bases each). Per germline, CDR1 SGHDT and CDR2 YYEEEE. V shed 0 bases and J shed 9 bases, with 16 bases lying between them. This CDR3 comprises 15 residues.

This clonotype was counted between two and nine times. This chain links TRBV7-9 with TRBJ2-1; the D gene could be TRBD1 or TRBD2 (6 bases each). Germline CDR1 is SEHNR and CDR2 is FQNEAQ (reference sequence). Between the trimmed V and J ends, which lost 1 base and 2 bases, there was a span of 12 bases. The length of the CDR3 is 16 residues. Here the CDR3 DNA reads TGTGCCAGCAGCTTAGGACAAGGGGGGCCCTACAATGAGCAGTTCTTC. It translates to CASSLGQGGPYNEQFF.

This clonotype was seen a few times. The chain employs TRBV7-9 and TRBJ2-1; D remains ambiguous. The length of the CDR3 is 12 residues. Trimming removed 2 bases from V and 6 bases from J, with 5 bases in between. Germline V lookup: CDR1 SEHNR, CDR2 FQNEAQ (reference sequence). The CDR3 region is CASSLPPNEQFF. The CDR3 DNA sequence: TGTGCCAGCAGCTTACCGCCCAATGAGCAGTTCTTC.

The chain recombines TRBV12-3 or TRBV12-4 with TRBJ2-5; D is perhaps TRBD1 or TRBD2 (5 bases each). This CDR3 contains 15 residues. V lost 3 bases, J lost 5 bases, and 16 bases lay in between. The CDR3 region has the DNA TGTGCCAGCAGTTTCGGGGCTGGGTTTAGCGAGACCCAGTACTTC. As protein: CASSFGAGFSETQYF.

Only a few counts were recorded for this clonotype. V and J are TRBV20-1 and TRBJ2-4; tentative D call: TRBD2 (5 bases). V lost 3 bases and J 0 bases, leaving 9 bases between the germline ends. CDR1 is DFQATT, CDR2 SNEGSKA, per germline (reference sequence). CDR3 size: 14 residues. CDR3: CSASRGLAKNIQYF. CDR3 nucleotide sequence: TGCAGTGCTAGCAGAGGGTTAGCCAAAAACATTCAGTACTTC.

This clonotype was detected only a few times. The CDR3 region has the DNA TGTGCCTGGAGTCGCGTGACCCTCTACGAGCAGTACTTC. Translated: CAWSRVTLYEQYF. The chain uses TRBV30 and TRBJ2-7; D is undetermined. CDR1 is GTSNPN and CDR2 is SVGIG in the germline V gene (reference sequence). V shed 2 bases and J shed 3 bases, with 11 bases lying between them. This CDR3 is 13 amino acids long.

This clonotype was observed a handful of times. The chain recombines TRBV6-5 with TRBJ2-7, with 9 bases that match TRBD1. Losses at the gene ends were 0 bases for V and 2 bases for J; bases not matched to a gene: 2. Per germline, CDR1 MNHEY and CDR2 SVGAGI. The CDR3 has 15 amino acids. The CDR3 is CASSYSRDRAYEQYF. The CDR3 DNA reads TGTGCCAGCAGTTACTCTAGGGACAGGGCCTACGAGCAGTACTTC.

V and J are TRBV20-1 and TRBJ2-7; the match to TRBD1 covers 8 bases. Germline CDR1 is DFQATT and CDR2 is SNEGSKA (reference sequence). The CDR3 length is 14 residues. Germline trimming cut 5 bases from V and 0 bases from J; bases unmatched to any gene: 6. CDR3 in DNA: TGCAGTGCTTACACCAGGGGGCGCTCCTACGAGCAGTACTTC. Translation: CSAYTRGRSYEQYF.

The V and J genes are TRBV5-1 and TRBJ2-2; tentatively, D is TRBD1 (5 bases). CDR3 length equals 16 residues. Germline V gene lookup returns CDR1 SGHRS and CDR2 YFSETQ. V gave up 2 bases and J gave up 6 bases, with 17 bases separating them. CDR3 sequence reads: CASSFRGREISGELFF. CDR3 nucleotide sequence: TGCGCCAGCAGCTTTAGGGGCAGGGAAATATCCGGGGAGCTGTTTTTT.